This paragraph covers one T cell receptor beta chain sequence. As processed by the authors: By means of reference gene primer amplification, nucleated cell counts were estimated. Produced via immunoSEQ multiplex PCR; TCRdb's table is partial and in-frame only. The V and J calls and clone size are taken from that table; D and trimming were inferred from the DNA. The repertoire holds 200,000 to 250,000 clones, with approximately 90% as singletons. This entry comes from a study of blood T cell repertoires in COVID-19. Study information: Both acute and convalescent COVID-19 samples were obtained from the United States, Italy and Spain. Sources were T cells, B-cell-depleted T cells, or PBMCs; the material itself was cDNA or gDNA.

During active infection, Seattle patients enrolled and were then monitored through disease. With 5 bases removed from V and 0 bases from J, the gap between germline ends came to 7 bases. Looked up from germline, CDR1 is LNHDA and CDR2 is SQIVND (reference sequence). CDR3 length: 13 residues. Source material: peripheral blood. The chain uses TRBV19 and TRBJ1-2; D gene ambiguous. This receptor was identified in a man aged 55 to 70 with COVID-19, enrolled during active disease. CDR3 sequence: CASSGRANYGYTF. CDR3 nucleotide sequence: TGTGCCAGTAGTGGTCGGGCTAACTATGGCTACACCTTC.